The present TCR beta chain was sequenced within a study of T-cell memory formation after mild COVID-19. Sample barcodes and UMIs were carried by the TCR alpha and TCR beta cDNA libraries that 5'RACE generated with constant-segment primers. MiXCR, run by TCRdb on the 5' RACE reads, gives a single entry per CDR3 protein. The repertoire consists of under 150,000 distinct CDR3 sequences, with approximately 21% occurring once and the leading ten covering approximately 40%. Study-wide results and limits: Shrinking CD4+ clones resided mostly in CM and EM, and CD8+ ones in EMRA. Day 15 to 85 contracting clones showed balanced CD4/CD8; later expanders leaned CD4+.

V was trimmed by 0 bases and J by 0 bases, leaving 13 bases between them. The CDR3 spans 17 residues. CDR1 is MGHRA, CDR2 YSYEKL, per germline. Points on this clonotype: No antigen is known for it.

This sequence originates from a man between 18 and 35 years old who had mild COVID-19 (a few samples of this study predate the infection). Cell type and time point are not known. Sequencing was done on a sample of PBMCs or a T cell subset sorted from them (not recorded which). This chain uses TRBV4-1 with TRBJ2-3, with D uncertain. CDR3 DNA: TGCGCCAGCAGCCAAGATCACAACTACCGAAGCACAGATACGCAGTATTTT. This codes for CASSQDHNYRSTDTQYF.